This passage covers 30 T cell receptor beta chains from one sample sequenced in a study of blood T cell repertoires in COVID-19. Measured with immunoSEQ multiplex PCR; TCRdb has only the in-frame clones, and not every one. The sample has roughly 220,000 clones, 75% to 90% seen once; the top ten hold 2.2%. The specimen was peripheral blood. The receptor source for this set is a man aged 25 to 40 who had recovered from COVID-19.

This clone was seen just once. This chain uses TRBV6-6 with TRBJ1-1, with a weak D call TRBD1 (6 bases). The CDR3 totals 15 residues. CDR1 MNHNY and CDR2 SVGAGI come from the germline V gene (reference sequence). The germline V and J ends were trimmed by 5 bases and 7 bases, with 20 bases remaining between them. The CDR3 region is CASSPQRRGSSEAFF. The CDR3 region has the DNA TGTGCCAGCAGTCCTCAGAGAAGGGGGTCGAGTGAAGCTTTCTTT.

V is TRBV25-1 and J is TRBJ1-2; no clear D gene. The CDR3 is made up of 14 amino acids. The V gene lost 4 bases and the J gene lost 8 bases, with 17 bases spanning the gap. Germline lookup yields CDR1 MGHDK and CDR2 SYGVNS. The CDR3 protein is CASSGRPTISGYTF. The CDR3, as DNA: TGTGCCAGCAGTGGGCGGCCCACAATCTCGGGCTACACCTTC.

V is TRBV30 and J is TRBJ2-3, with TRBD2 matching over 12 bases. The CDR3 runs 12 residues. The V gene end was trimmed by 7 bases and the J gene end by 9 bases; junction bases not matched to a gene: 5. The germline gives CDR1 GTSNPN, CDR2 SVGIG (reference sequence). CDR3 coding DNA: TGTGCCTCCGGACTAGCGGGGACGACGCAGTATTTT. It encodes CASGLAGTTQYF. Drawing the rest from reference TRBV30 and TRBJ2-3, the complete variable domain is SQTIHQWPATLVQPVGSPLSLECTVEGTSNPNLYWYRQAAGRGLQLLFYSVGIGQISSEVPQNLSASRPQDRQFILSSKKLLLSDSGFYLCASGLAGTTQYFGPGTRLTVL.

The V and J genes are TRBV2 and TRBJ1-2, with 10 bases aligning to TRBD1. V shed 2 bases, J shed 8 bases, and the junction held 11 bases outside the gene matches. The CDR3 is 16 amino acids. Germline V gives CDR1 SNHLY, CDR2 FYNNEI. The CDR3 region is CASSEPKGQGNRGYTF. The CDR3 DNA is TGTGCCAGCAGTGAACCGAAGGGACAGGGGAATAGAGGCTACACCTTC.

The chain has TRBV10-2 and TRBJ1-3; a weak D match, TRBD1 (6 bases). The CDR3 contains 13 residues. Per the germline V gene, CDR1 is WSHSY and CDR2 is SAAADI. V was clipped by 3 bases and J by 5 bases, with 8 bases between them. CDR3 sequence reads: CASSETGRNTIYF. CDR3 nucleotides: TGCGCCAGCAGTGAAACAGGGAGAAACACCATATATTTT.

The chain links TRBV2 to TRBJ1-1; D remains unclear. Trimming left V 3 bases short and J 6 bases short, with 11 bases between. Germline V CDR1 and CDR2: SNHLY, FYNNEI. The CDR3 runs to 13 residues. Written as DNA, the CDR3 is TGTGCCAGCAGTGAGGAGAGGTGGGCTGAAGCTTTCTTT. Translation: CASSEERWAEAFF. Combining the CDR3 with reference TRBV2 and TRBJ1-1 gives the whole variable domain EPEVTQTPSHQVTQMGQEVILRCVPISNHLYFYWYRQILGQKVEFLVSFYNNEISEKSEIFDDQFSVERPDGSNFTLKIRSTKLEDSAMYFCASSEERWAEAFFGQGTRLTVV.

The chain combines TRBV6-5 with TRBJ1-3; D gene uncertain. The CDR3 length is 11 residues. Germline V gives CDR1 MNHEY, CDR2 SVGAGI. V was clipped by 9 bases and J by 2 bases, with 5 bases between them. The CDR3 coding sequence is TGTGCCAGGGCAGCTGGAAACACCATATATTTT. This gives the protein CARAAGNTIYF.

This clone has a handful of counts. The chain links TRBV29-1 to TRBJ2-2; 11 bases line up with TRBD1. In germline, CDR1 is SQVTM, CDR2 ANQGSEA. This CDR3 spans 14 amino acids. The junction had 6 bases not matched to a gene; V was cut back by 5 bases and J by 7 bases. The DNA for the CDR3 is TGCAGCGTTTCCGGGACAGGGGGGGTCGGGGAGCTGTTTTTT. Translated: CSVSGTGGVGELFF.

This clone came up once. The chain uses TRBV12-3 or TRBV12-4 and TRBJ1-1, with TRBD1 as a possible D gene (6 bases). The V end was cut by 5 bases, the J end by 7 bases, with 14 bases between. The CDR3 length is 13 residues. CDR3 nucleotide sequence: TGTGCCAGCAGTCCAGGACAGAGTCTTGAAGCTTTCTTT. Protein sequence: CASSPGQSLEAFF.

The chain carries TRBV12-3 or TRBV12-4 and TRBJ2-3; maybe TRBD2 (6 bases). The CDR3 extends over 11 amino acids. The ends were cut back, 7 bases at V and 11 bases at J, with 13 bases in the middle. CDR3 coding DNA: TGTGCCAGCACCCGCGGGGTGCAGCAGTATTTT. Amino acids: CASTRGVQQYF.

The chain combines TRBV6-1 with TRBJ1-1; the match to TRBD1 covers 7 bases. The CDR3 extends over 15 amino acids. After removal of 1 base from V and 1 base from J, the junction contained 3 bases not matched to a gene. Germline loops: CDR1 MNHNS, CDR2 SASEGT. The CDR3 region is CASSEDRGKNTEAFF. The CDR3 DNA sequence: TGTGCCAGCAGTGAAGACAGGGGTAAGAACACTGAAGCTTTCTTT.

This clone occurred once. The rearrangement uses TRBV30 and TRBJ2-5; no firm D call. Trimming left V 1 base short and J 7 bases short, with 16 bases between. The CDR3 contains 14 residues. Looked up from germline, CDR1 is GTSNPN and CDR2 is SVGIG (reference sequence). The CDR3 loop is CAWSAGLSLGTQYF. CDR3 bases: TGTGCCTGGAGTGCCGGGTTAAGCCTGGGGACCCAGTACTTC.

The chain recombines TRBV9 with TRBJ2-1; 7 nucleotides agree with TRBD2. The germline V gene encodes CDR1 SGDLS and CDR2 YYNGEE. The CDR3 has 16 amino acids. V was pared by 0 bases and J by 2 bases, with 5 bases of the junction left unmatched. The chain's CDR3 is CASSVGASGTYNEQFF. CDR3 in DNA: TGTGCCAGCAGCGTAGGGGCTAGCGGTACCTACAATGAGCAGTTCTTC.

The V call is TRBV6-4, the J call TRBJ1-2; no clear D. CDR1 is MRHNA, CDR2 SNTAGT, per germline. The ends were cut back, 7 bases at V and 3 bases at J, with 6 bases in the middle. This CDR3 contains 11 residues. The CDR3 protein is CASIQDYGYTF. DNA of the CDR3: TGTGCCAGCATCCAGGACTATGGCTACACCTTC.

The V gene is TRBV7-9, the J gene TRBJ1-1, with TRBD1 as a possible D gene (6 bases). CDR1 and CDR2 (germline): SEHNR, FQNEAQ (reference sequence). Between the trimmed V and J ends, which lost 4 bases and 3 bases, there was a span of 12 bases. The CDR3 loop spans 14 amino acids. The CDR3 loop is CASSSPKGDTEAFF. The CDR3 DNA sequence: TGTGCCAGCAGCTCACCGAAGGGGGACACTGAAGCTTTCTTT.

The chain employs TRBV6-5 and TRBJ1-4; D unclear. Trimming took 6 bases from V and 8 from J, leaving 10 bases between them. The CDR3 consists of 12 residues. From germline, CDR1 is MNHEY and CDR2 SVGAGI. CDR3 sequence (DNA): TGTGCCAGCAGAGCCACGCGGGAAAAACTGTTTTTT. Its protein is CASRATREKLFF.

CDR3 residues: CAWSVRPRPGTDTQYF. Written as DNA, the CDR3 is TGTGCCTGGAGTGTACGCCCCCGACCGGGGACAGATACGCAGTATTTT. The chain is built from TRBV30 and TRBJ2-3; TRBD2 might be the D (5 bases). Germline V gives CDR1 GTSNPN, CDR2 SVGIG (reference sequence). V was pared by 0 bases and J by 3 bases, with 16 bases between. CDR3 size: 16 residues. The variable domain in full, with the rest retrieved from reference TRBV30 and TRBJ2-3, is SQTIHQWPATLVQPVGSPLSLECTVEGTSNPNLYWYRQAAGRGLQLLFYSVGIGQISSEVPQNLSASRPQDRQFILSSKKLLLSDSGFYLCAWSVRPRPGTDTQYFGPGTRLTVL.

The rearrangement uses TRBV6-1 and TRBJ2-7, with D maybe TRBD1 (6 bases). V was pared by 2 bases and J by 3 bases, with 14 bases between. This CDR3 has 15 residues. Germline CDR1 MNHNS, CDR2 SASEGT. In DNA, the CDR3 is TGTGCCAGCAGTGAAACCCCAGGACAGATCTACGAGCAGTACTTC. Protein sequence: CASSETPGQIYEQYF.

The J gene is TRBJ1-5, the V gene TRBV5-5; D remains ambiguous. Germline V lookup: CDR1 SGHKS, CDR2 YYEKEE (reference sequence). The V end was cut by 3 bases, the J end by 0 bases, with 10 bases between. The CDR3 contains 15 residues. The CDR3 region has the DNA TGTGCCAGCAGCTCGTACAGTCATAGCAATCAGCCCCAGCATTTT. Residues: CASSSYSHSNQPQHF. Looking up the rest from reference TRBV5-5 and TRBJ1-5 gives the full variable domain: DAGVTQSPTHLIKTRGQQVTLRCSPISGHKSVSWYQQVLGQGPQFIFQYYEKEERGRGNFPDRFSARQFPNYSSELNVNALLLGDSALYLCASSSYSHSNQPQHFGDGTRLSIL.

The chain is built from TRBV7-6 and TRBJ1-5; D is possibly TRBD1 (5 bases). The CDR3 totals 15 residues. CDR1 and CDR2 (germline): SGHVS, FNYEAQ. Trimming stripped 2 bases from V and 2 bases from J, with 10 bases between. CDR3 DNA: TGTGCCAGCAGCTTATCAGGGTCGGGCAATCAGCCCCAGCATTTT. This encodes CASSLSGSGNQPQHF.

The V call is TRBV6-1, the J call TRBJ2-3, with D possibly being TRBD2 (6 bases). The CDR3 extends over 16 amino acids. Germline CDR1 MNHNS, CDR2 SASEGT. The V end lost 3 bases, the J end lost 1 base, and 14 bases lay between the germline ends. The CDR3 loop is CASSEGWGVGTDTQYF. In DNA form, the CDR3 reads TGTGCCAGCAGTGAGGGTTGGGGGGTTGGCACAGATACGCAGTATTTT.

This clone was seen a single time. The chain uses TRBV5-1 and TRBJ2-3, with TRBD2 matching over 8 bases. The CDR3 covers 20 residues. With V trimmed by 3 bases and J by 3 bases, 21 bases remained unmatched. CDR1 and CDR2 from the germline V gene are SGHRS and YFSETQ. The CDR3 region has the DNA TGCGCCAGCAGCTGGCGGGATCGCAGGAGCCGGCGGGGGGTGACAGATACGCAGTATTTT. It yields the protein CASSWRDRRSRRGVTDTQYF.

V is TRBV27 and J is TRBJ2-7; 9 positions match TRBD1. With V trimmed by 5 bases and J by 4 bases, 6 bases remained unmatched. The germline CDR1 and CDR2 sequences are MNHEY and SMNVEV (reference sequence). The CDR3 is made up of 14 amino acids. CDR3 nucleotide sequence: TGTGCCAGCAGTACCGGGACAGGGTCTTACGAGCAGTACTTC. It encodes CASSTGTGSYEQYF.

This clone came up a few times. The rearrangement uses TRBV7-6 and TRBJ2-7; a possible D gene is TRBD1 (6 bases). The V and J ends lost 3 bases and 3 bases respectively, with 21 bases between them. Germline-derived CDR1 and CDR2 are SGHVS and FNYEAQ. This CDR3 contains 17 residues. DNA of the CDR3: TGTGCCAGCAGCTTCGAGGGACAAAATTTTAGTGACTACGAGCAGTACTTC. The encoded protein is CASSFEGQNFSDYEQYF.

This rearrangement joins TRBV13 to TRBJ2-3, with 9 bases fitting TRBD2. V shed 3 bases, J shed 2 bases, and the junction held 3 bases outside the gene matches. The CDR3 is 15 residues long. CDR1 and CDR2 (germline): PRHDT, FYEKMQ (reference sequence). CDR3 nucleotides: TGTGCCAGCAGCTTGGGCGGGGGGGCCACAGATACGCAGTATTTT. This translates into CASSLGGGATDTQYF.

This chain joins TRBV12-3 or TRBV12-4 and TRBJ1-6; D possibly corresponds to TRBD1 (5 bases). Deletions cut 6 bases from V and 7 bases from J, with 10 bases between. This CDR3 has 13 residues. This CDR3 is CASRPDRNSPLHF. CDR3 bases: TGTGCCAGCAGACCAGACAGAAATTCACCCCTCCACTTT.

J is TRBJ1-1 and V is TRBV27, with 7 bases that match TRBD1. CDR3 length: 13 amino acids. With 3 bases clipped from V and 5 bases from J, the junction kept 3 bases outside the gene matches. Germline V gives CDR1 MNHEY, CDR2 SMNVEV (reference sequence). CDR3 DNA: TGTGCCAGCAGTTTCCAACAGGGGACTGAAGCTTTCTTT. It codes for CASSFQQGTEAFF.

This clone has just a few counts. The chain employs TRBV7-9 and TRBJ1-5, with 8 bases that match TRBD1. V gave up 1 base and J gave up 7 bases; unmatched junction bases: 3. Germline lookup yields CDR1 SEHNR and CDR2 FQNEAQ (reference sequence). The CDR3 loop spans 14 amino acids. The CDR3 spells CASSLDRGGQPQHF. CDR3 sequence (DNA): TGTGCCAGCAGCTTAGACAGGGGGGGACAGCCCCAGCATTTT.

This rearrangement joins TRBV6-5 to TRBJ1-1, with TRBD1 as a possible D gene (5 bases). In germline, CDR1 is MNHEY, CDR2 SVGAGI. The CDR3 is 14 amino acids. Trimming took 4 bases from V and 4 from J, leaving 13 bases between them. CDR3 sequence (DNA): TGTGCCAGCAGTTGGGGGGGAGGGGCCACTGAAGCTTTCTTT. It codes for CASSWGGGATEAFF.

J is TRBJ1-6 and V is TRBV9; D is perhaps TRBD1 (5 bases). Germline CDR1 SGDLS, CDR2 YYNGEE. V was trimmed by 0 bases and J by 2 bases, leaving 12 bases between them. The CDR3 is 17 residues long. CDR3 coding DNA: TGTGCCAGCAGCGTAGGCCCGGGGGGAACCTATAATTCACCCCTCCACTTT. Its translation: CASSVGPGGTYNSPLHF.